A selection of T cell receptor beta chains follows, all from one sample in a study of cytomegalovirus exposure and HLA in healthy donors. The data were produced by immunoSEQ multiplex PCR, yet TCRdb's version contains in-frame clones alone and is incomplete. The sample has 60,000 to 90,000 clones, 85% to 95% seen once; the top ten hold 0.55% to 0.65%. The specimen was PBMCs. The receptors come from a woman aged 18 to 35 in good health and CMV-seronegative. CDR3s include the opening cysteine and the closing phenylalanine or tryptophan. A D gene is named only where the DNA matches it firmly. Part of the rows lack a size; the others show once, few, many or a class for expanded clones.

TRBV4-1,14,few,.,TRBJ2-7,CASSQVPVYYEQYF,TGCGCCAGCAGCCAAGTCCCCGTTTATTACGAGCAGTACTTC
TRBV18,16,.,.,TRBJ1-5,CASSPRGGALNQPQHF,TGTGCCAGCTCACCACGAGGGGGGGCTCTCAATCAGCCCCAGCATTTT
TRBV28,17,.,TRBD1,TRBJ2-1,CASSSVLLNRGLNEQFF,TGTGCCAGCAGTTCCGTGTTATTAAACAGGGGGCTAAATGAGCAGTTCTTC
TRBV28,13,.,.,TRBJ1-4,CASRQTGGEKLFF,TGTGCCAGCCGACAAACAGGAGGGGAAAAACTGTTTTTT
TRBV9,13,.,.,TRBJ1-1,CASSGYMNTEAFF,TGTGCCAGCAGCGGATACATGAACACTGAAGCTTTCTTT
TRBV27,13,.,.,TRBJ1-4,CASSSATNEKLFF,TGTGCCAGCAGTTCTGCAACTAATGAAAAACTGTTTTTT
TRBV6-5,15,.,.,TRBJ1-2,CASRRVGSLTQGYTF,TGTGCCAGCAGGAGGGTCGGGAGCCTAACGCAAGGCTACACCTTC
TRBV18,14,once,TRBD1,TRBJ1-1,CASSPGQGGTEAFF,TGTGCCAGCTCACCAGGACAGGGAGGCACTGAAGCTTTCTTT
TRBV9,14,.,TRBD2,TRBJ2-5,CASGRGLAEETQYF,TGTGCCAGCGGGCGGGGACTAGCGGAAGAGACCCAGTACTTC
TRBV14,16,.,.,TRBJ2-5,CASSQEDIPRGETQYF,TGTGCCAGCAGCCAAGAGGACATTCCCCGGGGGGAGACCCAGTACTTC
TRBV27,17,once,TRBD2,TRBJ2-3,CASSPLRGGVGTDTQYF,TGTGCCAGCAGTCCCCTACGGGGGGGCGTTGGCACAGATACGCAGTATTTT
TRBV27,17,once,TRBD1,TRBJ1-6,CASSSVGYGQDRESLHF,TGTGCCAGCAGTTCAGTCGGGTACGGACAGGACCGCGAATCCCTCCACTTT
TRBV2,12,.,.,TRBJ2-7,CASSPQGREQYF,TGTGCCAGCAGTCCCCAGGGCCGCGAGCAGTACTTC
TRBV7-3,16,.,TRBD2,TRBJ2-1,CASSSSGLAGRNEQFF,TGTGCCAGCAGCTCCTCGGGACTAGCGGGGCGCAATGAGCAGTTCTTC
TRBV19,17,.,.,TRBJ1-1,CASSISGAVGMNTEAFF,TGTGCCAGTAGTATAAGTGGGGCTGTAGGAATGAACACTGAAGCTTTCTTT
TRBV2,13,.,.,TRBJ1-2,CASRSDSHYGYTF,TGTGCCAGCAGATCGGACAGCCACTATGGCTACACCTTC
TRBV5-6,16,.,TRBD2,TRBJ2-1,CASSLLGPSGGNEQFF,TGTGCCAGCAGCTTGTTAGGGCCTAGCGGGGGAAATGAGCAGTTCTTC
TRBV7-8,17,.,TRBD1,TRBJ1-4,CASSSDRVISVGEKLFF,TGTGCCAGCAGCTCGGACAGGGTGATATCTGTGGGTGAAAAACTGTTTTTT
TRBV19,14,.,.,TRBJ1-4,CASSTDRINEKLFF,TGTGCCAGTAGTACGGACAGAATCAATGAAAAACTGTTTTTT
TRBV18,15,.,.,TRBJ2-7,CASSLRQAPGYEQYF,TGTGCCAGCTCACTCCGGCAGGCCCCGGGATACGAGCAGTACTTC
TRBV28,9,many,TRBD1,TRBJ2-7,CASGQVRDF,TGTGCCAGCGGACAGGTTAGGGACTTC
TRBV28,15,.,TRBD1,TRBJ1-5,CASSFARGPEQPQHF,TGTGCCAGCAGTTTTGCCAGGGGGCCGGAACAGCCCCAGCATTTT
TRBV28,15,.,.,TRBJ1-1,CASSLRGSGNTEAFF,TGTGCCAGCAGTTTGAGGGGGTCGGGAAACACTGAAGCTTTCTTT
TRBV20-1,11,.,.,TRBJ1-2,CSARKSYGYTF,TGCAGTGCTAGAAAGAGCTATGGCTACACCTTC
TRBV28,21,.,.,TRBJ1-5,CASNATPRGHTYTNYNQPQHF,TGTGCCAGCAACGCAACCCCCCGGGGACATACATACACAAATTACAATCAGCCCCAGCATTTT
TRBV5-1,15,.,TRBD1,TRBJ1-3,CASSPTGTAGNTIYF,TGCGCCAGCAGCCCTACCGGGACAGCGGGAAACACCATATATTTT
TRBV5-1,15,.,.,TRBJ1-2,CASSSDGQPNYGYTF,TGCGCCAGCAGCTCGGATGGACAGCCTAACTATGGCTACACCTTC
TRBV28,14,.,.,TRBJ2-7,CARGGGWPSYEQYF,TGTGCCAGGGGGGGTGGGTGGCCATCCTACGAGCAGTACTTC
TRBV2,13,.,.,TRBJ2-7,CASKGGEVGEQYF,TGTGCCAGCAAGGGGGGGGAGGTTGGGGAGCAGTACTTC
TRBV5-1,15,.,.,TRBJ1-6,CASSLRSGDNSPLHF,TGCGCCAGCAGCTTGAGGAGTGGAGATAATTCACCCCTCCACTTT
TRBV6-5,15,once,.,TRBJ2-2,CASSPDYANTGELFF,TGTGCCAGCAGTCCAGACTACGCGAACACCGGGGAGCTGTTTTTT
TRBV2,14,.,.,TRBJ1-4,CASSEVSRNEKLFF,TGTGCCAGCAGTGAAGTATCCAGGAATGAAAAACTGTTTTTT
TRBV11-2,12,.,.,TRBJ2-7,CASSLERYEQYF,TGTGCCAGCAGCTTAGAACGGTACGAGCAGTACTTC
TRBV6-6,16,.,TRBD1,TRBJ2-3,CASRPGQGAFTDTQYF,TGTGCCAGCAGACCGGGACAGGGGGCATTCACAGATACGCAGTATTTT
TRBV18,15,.,.,TRBJ2-5,CASSPRAGAQETQYF,TGTGCCAGCTCACCTCGAGCGGGCGCTCAAGAGACCCAGTACTTC
TRBV7-2,15,once,TRBD1,TRBJ1-1,CASSLTGGRNTEAFF,TGTGCCAGCAGCTTAACAGGGGGAAGGAACACTGAAGCTTTCTTT
TRBV19,15,.,TRBD1,TRBJ2-3,CASTMNRGSPDTQYF,TGTGCCAGTACCATGAACAGGGGTAGTCCAGATACGCAGTATTTT
TRBV11-2,17,.,TRBD2,TRBJ2-1,CASSLDFSSGGVDEQFF,TGTGCCAGCAGCTTAGATTTTAGTAGCGGGGGTGTAGATGAGCAGTTCTTC
TRBV7-9,14,once,TRBD1,TRBJ2-5,CASSFGQGKETQYF,TGTGCCAGCAGCTTCGGACAGGGGAAAGAGACCCAGTACTTC
TRBV5-1,14,.,TRBD1,TRBJ1-1,CASSLGTGDTEAFF,TGCGCCAGCAGCTTGGGGACAGGGGACACTGAAGCTTTCTTT
TRBV30,11,.,.,TRBJ2-7,CAWSVSYEQYF,TGTGCCTGGAGCGTCAGCTACGAGCAGTACTTC
TRBV13,16,.,TRBD2,TRBJ2-3,CASSERGGGRTDTQYF,TGTGCCAGCAGCGAGCGGGGGGGCGGGAGGACAGATACGCAGTATTTT
TRBV5-1,17,.,TRBD2,TRBJ2-5,CASSLADGGGAGETQYF,TGCGCCAGCAGCTTGGCGGATGGCGGGGGGGCTGGAGAGACCCAGTACTTC
TRBV11-3,16,few,TRBD2,TRBJ2-3,CASSFGGSGGVDTQYF,TGTGCCAGCAGCTTCGGTGGTAGCGGGGGGGTGGATACGCAGTATTTT
TRBV28,13,.,.,TRBJ2-3,CASRAGTTDTQYF,TGTGCCAGCAGGGCGGGGACCACAGATACGCAGTATTTT
TRBV7-2,13,.,.,TRBJ1-3,CASSSVLPNTIYF,TGTGCCAGCAGTTCGGTACTCCCGAACACCATATATTTT
TRBV6-4,17,.,TRBD1,TRBJ1-2,CASSAGTGIETNYGYTF,TGTGCCAGCAGTGCCGGGACAGGGATAGAAACTAACTATGGCTACACCTTC
TRBV5-1,12,.,.,TRBJ2-3,CASSVRGDTQYF,TGCGCCAGCAGCGTAAGGGGAGATACGCAGTATTTT
TRBV7-9,17,.,TRBD1,TRBJ1-2,CASSLDRDRGLRYGYTF,TGTGCCAGCAGCCTCGACCGGGACAGGGGGCTTCGGTATGGCTACACCTTC
TRBV11-2,16,.,.,TRBJ2-7,CASSLDYRQETYEQYF,TGTGCCAGCAGCTTAGATTATCGGCAGGAAACCTACGAGCAGTACTTC
TRBV7-9,16,.,TRBD1,TRBJ2-5,CASSLSWDRLRETQYF,TGTGCCAGCAGCCTAAGTTGGGACAGGCTCCGGGAGACCCAGTACTTC
TRBV19,14,.,.,TRBJ1-5,CASSKHSGNQPQHF,TGTGCCAGTAGTAAACACTCGGGGAATCAGCCCCAGCATTTT
TRBV28,15,.,TRBD1,TRBJ1-5,CASRNGQVGNQPQHF,TGTGCCAGCAGAAATGGACAGGTTGGCAATCAGCCCCAGCATTTT
TRBV5-4,16,.,TRBD2,TRBJ2-1,CASSVGLAGGYNEQFF,TGTGCCAGCAGCGTTGGTCTAGCGGGAGGGTACAATGAGCAGTTCTTC
TRBV18,15,.,TRBD1,TRBJ1-5,CASSLGTGKSQPQHF,TGTGCCAGCTCACTTGGGACAGGCAAATCCCAGCCCCAGCATTTT